This T cell receptor beta chain was observed in a study of blood T cell repertoires in COVID-19. About the research overall: The study drew acute and convalescent COVID-19 samples from the United States, Italy and Spain.

V dropped 4 bases and J dropped 6; count of bases not matched to a gene: 10. CDR3 length: 15 amino acids. Per germline, CDR1 WNHNN and CDR2 SYGVQD (reference sequence). Seattle participants joined during active infection and were tracked over time. Sequenced by immunoSEQ multiplex PCR; TCRdb stores in-frame clones only, minus some. There are some 80,000 clones in the sample; about 85% occur only once, and approximately 9.9% lies in the top ten. This receptor was obtained from a man between 60 and 70 years old with COVID-19, enrolled during active disease. The sequenced sample was peripheral blood. V gene TRBV10-1 combines with J gene TRBJ1-1; 8 bases are a match to TRBD1. CDR3 sequence (DNA): TGCGCCAGCAGTGGGAGGACAGGGCCCTCGGCTGAAGCTTTCTTT. Its translation is CASSGRTGPSAEAFF.